What follows are 30 T cell receptor beta chains derived from one specimen sequenced in a study of ipilimumab plus nivolumab after autologous stem cell transplantation. Sequencing was performed with immunoSEQ multiplex PCR; in TCRdb, only in-frame clones are kept and a portion is missing. In the table there are fewer than 15,000 clones, approximately 74% of which are singletons. Material: PBMCs, obtained in a trial of ipilimumab plus nivolumab as post-transplant consolidation. The receptors were sampled from a male donor with primary mediastinal lymphoma.

This chain joins TRBV4-2 and TRBJ2-7; D remains ambiguous. In germline, CDR1 is LGHNA, CDR2 YNFKEQ. V lost 0 bases, J lost 5 bases, and 11 bases lay in between. The CDR3 runs 14 residues. In DNA form, the CDR3 reads TGTGCCAGCAGCCAAGATGTCGGTGCGGACGAGCAGTACTTC. It is translated as CASSQDVGADEQYF.

The rearrangement joins TRBV18 to TRBJ2-1, with D perhaps matching TRBD2 (5 bases). V shed 3 bases and J shed 4 bases, with 13 bases lying between them. Germline CDR1 is KGHSH and CDR2 is LQKENI. The CDR3 sequence is 15 residues long. The CDR3 reads CASSPERTRYNEQFF. The CDR3 region has the DNA TGTGCCAGCTCACCGGAGCGGACCCGGTACAATGAGCAGTTCTTC.

V gene TRBV4-1 combines with J gene TRBJ1-4; TRBD1 aligns across 9 bases. V shed 0 bases, J shed 10 bases, and the junction held 3 bases outside the gene matches. This CDR3 spans 14 amino acids. Germline CDR1 and CDR2: MGHRA and YSYEKL. CDR3 residues: CASSQEQGAGKLFF. The DNA of the CDR3 is TGCGCCAGCAGCCAAGAACAGGGGGCAGGAAAACTGTTTTTT.

CDR3: CASRAGGTHSSYEQYF. In nucleotides, the CDR3 is TGTGCCAGCCGGGCGGGGGGGACCCACAGCTCCTACGAGCAGTACTTC. This chain uses TRBV5-4 with TRBJ2-7; 9 nucleotides line up with TRBD2. Germline values: CDR1 SGHNT, CDR2 YYREEE (reference sequence). CDR3 length equals 16 residues. With 7 bases clipped from V and 0 bases from J, the junction kept 11 bases outside the gene matches.

J is TRBJ2-3 and V is TRBV2; D uncertain. CDR1 and CDR2 from the germline V gene are SNHLY and FYNNEI. The CDR3 is 13 residues long. The V end lost 4 bases, the J end lost 2 bases, and 7 bases lay between the germline ends. The CDR3 loop is CASSGRLTDTQYF. CDR3 nucleotides: TGTGCCAGCAGTGGCCGGCTCACAGATACGCAGTATTTT.

The V gene is TRBV7-8, the J gene TRBJ1-2; unclear D gene. V shed 2 bases and J shed 4 bases, with 20 bases lying between them. Germline assignment: CDR1 SGHVS and CDR2 FQNEAQ. This CDR3 has 17 residues. The DNA of the CDR3 is TGTGCCAGCAGCTTATCCCCTTCCGGTGCGGTAGGCTATGGCTACACCTTC. Encoded protein: CASSLSPSGAVGYGYTF.

J is TRBJ1-5 and V is TRBV10-3; 9 positions match TRBD1. J gave up 8 bases and V 4 bases, and 3 bases lay outside the gene matches. The CDR3 covers 13 residues. Germline CDR1 ENHRY, CDR2 SYGVKD. The CDR3 nucleotides read TGTGCCATCAGTGGGACAGGGGAAGAGCCCCAGCATTTT. This gives the protein CAISGTGEEPQHF.

The J gene is TRBJ1-4, the V gene TRBV5-8, with a weak D call TRBD1 (6 bases). Trimming shortened V by 0 bases and J by 8 bases, and 11 bases separated the two germline ends. The CDR3 has 14 residues. Germline CDR1 reads SGHTS; CDR2 reads YDEGEE. CDR3 coding DNA: TGTGCCAGCAGCTTGGGACAGGCGGGGGAAAAACTGTTTTTT. It encodes CASSLGQAGEKLFF.

V is TRBV11-3 and J is TRBJ2-3; D remains ambiguous. The CDR3 has 16 residues. V was pared by 5 bases and J by 0 bases, with 15 bases between. Looked up from germline, CDR1 is SGHNT and CDR2 is YENEEA. The CDR3 nucleotides are TGTGCCAGCAGCGCCGGATTAGGATCGAGCACAGATACGCAGTATTTT. This gives the protein CASSAGLGSSTDTQYF.

The gene calls are TRBV6-1 and TRBJ2-7; 9 bases align to TRBD1. Per the germline V gene, CDR1 is MNHNS and CDR2 is SASEGT. This CDR3 spans 15 amino acids. Germline trimming cut 6 bases from V and 6 bases from J; bases unmatched to any gene: 12. CDR3 in DNA: TGTGCCAGCAGCCTCGGGACAGGGCAAAGTTCCGAGCAGTACTTC. It encodes CASSLGTGQSSEQYF.

The gene calls are TRBV27 and TRBJ2-3, with D perhaps given as TRBD1 or TRBD2 (6 bases each). This CDR3 is built from 17 residues. The V and J ends lost 1 base and 1 base respectively, with 15 bases between them. Germline assignment: CDR1 MNHEY and CDR2 SMNVEV (reference sequence). The CDR3 sequence is CASSLWGTGARTDTQYF. CDR3 sequence (DNA): TGTGCCAGCAGTTTATGGGGGACGGGGGCCCGCACAGATACGCAGTATTTT.

The V gene is TRBV29-1, the J gene TRBJ1-5; TRBD1 might be the D (6 bases). Germline V gives CDR1 SQVTM, CDR2 ANQGSEA. There are 15 residues in the CDR3. The V and J ends lost 7 bases and 2 bases respectively, with 18 bases between them. Written as DNA, the CDR3 is TGCAGCGCTCTTTTACAGGGCGGTGGCAATCAGCCCCAGCATTTT. Protein product: CSALLQGGGNQPQHF.

This clone occurred once. The chain has TRBV2 and TRBJ1-5, with TRBD1 matching 7 bases. CDR3 length: 15 amino acids. The germline CDR1 and CDR2 sequences are SNHLY and FYNNEI. With V trimmed by 1 base and J by 6 bases, 6 bases remained unmatched. The CDR3 sequence: CASSEGQGRAQPQHF. CDR3 DNA: TGTGCCAGCAGTGAAGGACAGGGTCGGGCTCAGCCCCAGCATTTT.

This chain links TRBV7-8 with TRBJ2-2; 9 bases fit TRBD1. Germline V gene lookup returns CDR1 SGHVS and CDR2 FQNEAQ. The CDR3 covers 15 residues. V lost 11 bases to trimming and J lost 4 bases; unmatched junction nucleotides: 11. In nucleotides, the CDR3 is TGTGCCTCCCTAGGAGGACAGGGGACCACCGGGGAGCTGTTTTTT. As protein: CASLGGQGTTGELFF.

The V and J genes are TRBV2 and TRBJ2-7; D is uncertain. The ends were cut back, 2 bases at V and 4 bases at J, with 6 bases in the middle. The germline V gene encodes CDR1 SNHLY and CDR2 FYNNEI. The CDR3 has 12 amino acids. The CDR3 DNA reads TGTGCCAGCAGTGAACAAAATTACGAGCAGTACTTC. As protein: CASSEQNYEQYF.

This clone showed up just a few times. The chain recombines TRBV5-4 with TRBJ2-7, with TRBD1 matching over 10 bases. The trim removed 0 bases at V and 6 bases at J, leaving 6 bases unmatched. The V gene's germline CDR1 is SGHNT and CDR2 YYREEE (reference sequence). There are 15 residues in the CDR3. CDR3 sequence: CASSLEMTGGVEQYF. The CDR3 DNA reads TGTGCCAGCAGCTTGGAGATGACAGGGGGCGTCGAGCAGTACTTC.

CDR3 sequence reads: CASKPPGSGNTIYF. CDR3 nucleotide sequence: TGCGCCAGCAAACCACCGGGATCCGGAAACACCATATATTTT. The chain carries TRBV5-1 and TRBJ1-3; D not certain. The CDR3 length is 14 residues. V gave up 6 bases and J gave up 4 bases, with 14 bases separating them. Germline-derived CDR1 and CDR2 are SGHRS and YFSETQ.

The chain uses TRBV27 and TRBJ2-2; D is undetermined. CDR3 length: 14 residues. Germline V gene lookup returns CDR1 MNHEY and CDR2 SMNVEV (reference sequence). The V and J ends lost 0 bases and 5 bases respectively, with 7 bases between them. The CDR3 sequence is CASSLSVGTGELFF. The CDR3 DNA follows: TGTGCCAGCAGTTTATCTGTGGGAACCGGGGAGCTGTTTTTT.

The rearrangement joins TRBV5-1 to TRBJ2-7, with 8 nucleotides matching TRBD2. V lost 1 base and J lost 2; bases outside the gene matches: 11. The CDR3 extends over 17 amino acids. Germline values: CDR1 SGHRS, CDR2 YFSETQ. The CDR3 DNA is TGCGCCAGCAGCTTGATTAGCGGGGAGAACTGGGCCTACGAGCAGTACTTC. This gives the protein CASSLISGENWAYEQYF.

The chain combines TRBV5-1 with TRBJ2-3; D tentatively fits TRBD1 or TRBD2 (5 bases each). This CDR3 has 16 residues. The germline gives CDR1 SGHRS, CDR2 YFSETQ. V was shortened by 0 bases and J by 0 bases, with 11 bases between the two germline ends. This CDR3 reads CASSLAGPPSTDTQYF. The CDR3 DNA is TGCGCCAGCAGCTTGGCGGGACCCCCAAGCACAGATACGCAGTATTTT.

The chain joins TRBV10-2 to TRBJ1-2; D may be TRBD1 (6 bases). With 0 bases removed from V and 4 bases from J, the gap between germline ends came to 24 bases. The CDR3 runs 19 residues. Germline loops: CDR1 WSHSY, CDR2 SAAADI. The chain's CDR3 is CASSESTAARLGGFYGYTF. CDR3 DNA: TGCGCCAGCAGTGAGTCGACGGCCGCCCGACTCGGGGGCTTCTATGGCTACACCTTC.

This sequence joins TRBV30 and TRBJ2-7; D gene uncertain. The V gene lost 2 bases and the J gene lost 2 bases, with 4 bases spanning the gap. Germline CDR1 and CDR2: GTSNPN and SVGIG (reference sequence). The CDR3 totals 11 residues. CDR3: CAWSLAYEQYF. CDR3 in DNA: TGTGCCTGGAGTTTAGCCTACGAGCAGTACTTC.

The V call is TRBV28, the J call TRBJ1-1; D might be TRBD1 (5 bases). The germline gives CDR1 MDHEN, CDR2 SYDVKM. The CDR3 covers 12 residues. The V end was cut by 6 bases, the J end by 11 bases, with 16 bases between. The CDR3 DNA reads TGTGCCAGCAGAGAAAACGGGGCGGGCGCTTTCTTT. Its protein product is CASRENGAGAFF.

The chain's CDR3 is CASSWARDSIYGYTF. The CDR3 bases are TGTGCCAGCAGCTGGGCCCGCGACAGTATCTATGGCTACACCTTC. V is TRBV5-8 and J is TRBJ1-2, with TRBD1 as a possible D gene (5 bases). The V end was cut by 3 bases, the J end by 4 bases, with 16 bases between. This CDR3 contains 15 residues. The germline gives CDR1 SGHTS, CDR2 YDEGEE.

This chain uses TRBV19 with TRBJ1-2, with D perhaps matching TRBD1 (5 bases). Per germline, CDR1 LNHDA and CDR2 SQIVND (reference sequence). This CDR3 is 16 amino acids long. V shed 2 bases and J shed 3 bases, with 16 bases lying between them. This CDR3 is CASSIRGPGGDYGYTF. CDR3 nucleotide sequence: TGTGCCAGTAGTATAAGGGGACCCGGAGGAGACTATGGCTACACCTTC. Full variable domain (remainder filled in from reference TRBV19 and TRBJ1-2): DGGITQSPKYLFRKEGQNVTLSCEQNLNHDAMYWYRQDPGQGLRLIYYSQIVNDFQKGDIAEGYSVSREKKESFPLTVTSAQKNPTAFYLCASSIRGPGGDYGYTFGSGTRLTVV.

This chain joins TRBV11-2 and TRBJ2-5, with 13 bases matching TRBD2. There are 17 residues in the CDR3. J gave up 4 bases and V 5 bases, and 10 bases lay outside the gene matches. Germline lookup yields CDR1 SGHAT and CDR2 FQNNGV. The CDR3 DNA follows: TGTGCCAGCAGCCCCTATCGACTAGCGGGGGGCGGAGAGACCCAGTACTTC. It yields the protein CASSPYRLAGGGETQYF.

The chain links TRBV4-2 to TRBJ1-2; a possible D gene is TRBD1 (5 bases). There are 15 residues in the CDR3. The ends were cut back, 0 bases at V and 4 bases at J, with 12 bases in the middle. Germline-derived CDR1 and CDR2 are LGHNA and YNFKEQ. The DNA for the CDR3 is TGTGCCAGCAGCCAAGATCCGGGTGGGGGCTATGGCTACACCTTC. Its protein product is CASSQDPGGGYGYTF.

This rearrangement joins TRBV9 to TRBJ2-7; 9 bases match TRBD1. V dropped 2 bases and J dropped 3; count of bases not matched to a gene: 3. The CDR3 spans 14 residues. CDR1 is SGDLS and CDR2 is YYNGEE in the germline V gene. The CDR3 spells CASSVGQGDYEQYF. The CDR3 region has the DNA TGTGCCAGCAGCGTGGGACAGGGTGACTACGAGCAGTACTTC.

The rearrangement uses TRBV4-1 and TRBJ1-4; tentative D call: TRBD1 (5 bases). V lost 3 bases, J lost 3 bases, and 17 bases lay in between. The V gene's germline CDR1 is MGHRA and CDR2 YSYEKL. The CDR3 runs 17 residues. The CDR3 region has the DNA TGCGCCAGCAGCCATCCCCGGTCGGGACCGCCTAATGAAAAACTGTTTTTT. It codes for CASSHPRSGPPNEKLFF.

The J gene is TRBJ1-2, the V gene TRBV7-2, with a tentative D call TRBD1 (6 bases). The V and J ends lost 5 bases and 2 bases respectively, with 18 bases between them. CDR1 is SGHTA, CDR2 FQGNSA, per germline. CDR3 length: 16 residues. The CDR3 here is CASSRHSGGQNYGYTF. Here the CDR3 DNA reads TGTGCCAGCAGCCGTCACTCGGGAGGACAGAACTATGGCTACACCTTC.